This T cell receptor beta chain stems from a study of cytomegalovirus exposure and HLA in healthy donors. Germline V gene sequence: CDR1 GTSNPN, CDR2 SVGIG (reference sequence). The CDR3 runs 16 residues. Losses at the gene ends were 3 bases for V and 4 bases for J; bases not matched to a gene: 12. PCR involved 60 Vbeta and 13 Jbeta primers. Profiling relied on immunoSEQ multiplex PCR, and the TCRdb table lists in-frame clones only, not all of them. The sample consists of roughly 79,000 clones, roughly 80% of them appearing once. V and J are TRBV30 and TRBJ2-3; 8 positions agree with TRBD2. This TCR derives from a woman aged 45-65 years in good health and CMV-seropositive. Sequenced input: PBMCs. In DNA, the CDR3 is TGTGCCTGGAGCTTCAAACTAGCGGAGGACCCAGATACGCAGTATTTT. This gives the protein CAWSFKLAEDPDTQYF.